The present T cell receptor (beta chain) was sequenced within a study of Graves' ophthalmopathy and Graves' hyperthyroidism. Study-wide background: Ahead of any treatment, peripheral blood was obtained at the initial diagnosis.

As the template, RNA transcripts were used to amplify TCR beta CDR3 regions. The first round was an RT-PCR with HTBI primers, and the second round was a multiplex PCR. TCRdb fed the multiplex PCR reads into MiXCR, producing one record per CDR3 protein. The sample holds about 420,000 distinct CDR3 sequences, under 25% seen once. V was shortened by 6 bases and J by 11 bases, with 22 bases between the two germline ends. Per the germline V gene, CDR1 is MDHEN and CDR2 is SYDVKM. The CDR3 contains 14 residues. This clonotype was detected only once. The material sequenced was peripheral blood. The sequence was collected from a woman aged 18-30 years with stable Graves' hyperthyroidism. The chain links TRBV28 to TRBJ1-1, with D possibly matching TRBD1 (5 bases). CDR3 nucleotides: TGTGCCAGCAGCCCCCCCGGGACCTACCCTTTCGCTTTCTTT. This translates into CASSPPGTYPFAFF.